Following are 18 T cell receptor beta chains from one sample sequenced in a study of cytomegalovirus exposure and HLA in healthy donors. Primers for the PCR totalled 60 Vbeta and 13 Jbeta. Sequencing used immunoSEQ multiplex PCR; TCRdb keeps in-frame clones, though not all of them. This sample has 200,000 to 250,000 clones, with just under 85% found just once. Sequencing was done on a sample of PBMCs. The receptors were sampled from a woman between 40 and 55 years old in good health and CMV-seronegative.

This clone is a singleton in its sample. The chain carries TRBV6-1 and TRBJ2-3; D may be TRBD1 (6 bases). V was clipped by 4 bases and J by 3 bases, with 20 bases between them. The CDR3 has 17 amino acids. Germline-derived CDR1 and CDR2 are MNHNS and SASEGT. CDR3 residues: CASSGLGTLHGTDTQYF. The DNA for the CDR3 is TGTGCCAGCAGTGGACTCGGGACACTCCATGGAACAGATACGCAGTATTTT.

V gene TRBV5-8 combines with J gene TRBJ1-1; possibly TRBD1 for D (6 bases). The germline CDR1 and CDR2 sequences are SGHTS and YDEGEE. The V and J ends lost 4 bases and 1 base respectively, with 17 bases between them. This CDR3 is built from 16 residues. The CDR3 DNA reads TGTGCCAGCAGCCTCCGACCGGCGGACAGGAACACTGAAGCTTTCTTT. Encoded protein: CASSLRPADRNTEAFF.

The J gene is TRBJ2-1, the V gene TRBV19; 7 bases line up with TRBD2. The CDR3 is 15 residues long. CDR1 LNHDA and CDR2 SQIVND come from the germline V gene (reference sequence). V trimming: 4 bases; J trimming: 4 bases; junction bases outside the gene matches: 7. In nucleotides, the CDR3 is TGTGCCAGTAGTAATTATGGGGGGGAGTACAATGAGCAGTTCTTC. As protein: CASSNYGGEYNEQFF. Drawing the rest from reference TRBV19 and TRBJ2-1, the complete variable domain is DGGITQSPKYLFRKEGQNVTLSCEQNLNHDAMYWYRQDPGQGLRLIYYSQIVNDFQKGDIAEGYSVSREKKESFPLTVTSAQKNPTAFYLCASSNYGGEYNEQFFGPGTRLTVL.

This sequence joins TRBV28 and TRBJ1-2; TRBD1 aligns across 10 bases. The germline V gene has CDR1 MDHEN and CDR2 SYDVKM. V lost 3 bases, J lost 7 bases, and 11 bases stayed unmatched. This CDR3 is 16 amino acids long. The CDR3 DNA sequence: TGTGCCAGCAGTTTTCTCCTGGGACAGGGGTTCGGTGGCTACACCTTC. Residues: CASSFLLGQGFGGYTF.

This chain connects TRBV30 to TRBJ2-7; D is possibly TRBD1 (6 bases). Germline-derived CDR1 and CDR2 are GTSNPN and SVGIG (reference sequence). Trimming left V 1 base short and J 2 bases short, with 12 bases between. The CDR3 covers 14 residues. CDR3 coding DNA: TGTGCCTGGAGTGGAACAGGGAACACCTACGAGCAGTACTTC. It codes for CAWSGTGNTYEQYF.

The J gene is TRBJ1-5, the V gene TRBV7-9; 7 bases are shared with TRBD1. From germline, CDR1 is SEHNR and CDR2 FQNEAQ (reference sequence). CDR3 length: 18 residues. V lost 4 bases, J lost 5 bases, and 17 bases stayed unmatched. CDR3 in amino acids: CASSSWTGLVVGDQPQHF. CDR3 nucleotides: TGTGCCAGCAGCTCCTGGACAGGTTTGGTGGTGGGGGATCAGCCCCAGCATTTT.

This clone was recorded once. The rearrangement joins TRBV10-3 to TRBJ1-2, with 11 bases identical to TRBD1. This CDR3 spans 15 amino acids. CDR1 is ENHRY and CDR2 is SYGVKD in the germline V gene. The junction had 11 bases not matched to a gene; V was cut back by 6 bases and J by 8 bases. CDR3 loop: CAISGRGQGDRGYTF. The CDR3 nucleotides are TGTGCCATCAGCGGAAGGGGACAGGGGGACCGGGGCTACACCTTC.

This clone was seen only a few times. This chain connects TRBV4-3 to TRBJ2-5; tentative D call: TRBD1 (5 bases). V was clipped by 1 base and J by 3 bases, with 9 bases between them. This CDR3 is 14 amino acids long. Germline CDR1 reads LGHNA; CDR2 reads YSLEER. CDR3 in DNA: TGCGCCAGCAGCCAAGGACGCAGGGAAGAGACCCAGTACTTC. Amino acids: CASSQGRREETQYF.

This clone was seen once. The chain combines TRBV19 with TRBJ1-2, with no clear D. The V and J ends lost 1 base and 4 bases respectively, with 7 bases between them. Germline CDR1 LNHDA, CDR2 SQIVND (reference sequence). This CDR3 contains 13 residues. The chain's CDR3 is CASSIGQFYGYTF. The CDR3, as DNA: TGTGCCAGTAGTATAGGTCAGTTCTATGGCTACACCTTC.

This chain uses TRBV9 with TRBJ2-1; D remains ambiguous. V lost 7 bases and J 13 bases, leaving 12 bases between the germline ends. Germline V lookup: CDR1 SGDLS, CDR2 YYNGEE. This CDR3 comprises 10 residues. CDR3 loop: CASGEDAQFF. As DNA, the CDR3 is TGTGCCAGCGGAGAAGACGCACAGTTCTTC.

The chain is built from TRBV18 and TRBJ1-5; 7 nucleotides agree with TRBD1. There are 16 residues in the CDR3. V trimming: 6 bases; J trimming: 4 bases; junction bases outside the gene matches: 12. The germline V gene encodes CDR1 KGHSH and CDR2 LQKENI. CDR3 coding DNA: TGTGCCAGCTCGCCCGGACGAGGGGGCCCTAATCAGCCCCAGCATTTT. It translates to CASSPGRGGPNQPQHF.

The gene calls are TRBV6-5 and TRBJ2-6, with unresolved D. V was shortened by 3 bases and J by 0 bases, with 3 bases between the two germline ends. The CDR3 extends over 14 amino acids. In germline, CDR1 is MNHEY, CDR2 SVGAGI. As DNA, the CDR3 is TGTGCCAGCAGTTATATCTCTGGGGCCAACGTCCTGACTTTC. Protein: CASSYISGANVLTF.

V is TRBV11-1 and J is TRBJ2-7; 7 bases are a match to TRBD2. CDR3 length: 14 amino acids. The junction had 3 bases not matched to a gene; V was cut back by 3 bases and J by 1 base. CDR1 and CDR2 (germline): SGHAT, FQDESV (reference sequence). The chain's CDR3 is CASSLMGGSYEQYF. The CDR3 DNA reads TGTGCCAGCAGCTTGATGGGGGGGTCCTACGAGCAGTACTTC.

The V gene is TRBV6-1, the J gene TRBJ1-2; 8 bases line up with TRBD1. The CDR3 length is 15 residues. With V trimmed by 6 bases and J by 6 bases, 12 bases remained unmatched. Germline lookup yields CDR1 MNHNS and CDR2 SASEGT. CDR3 region: CASSPAGSRGHGYTF. The DNA for the CDR3 is TGTGCCAGCAGCCCCGCGGGTAGCAGGGGGCATGGCTACACCTTC.

The chain uses TRBV28 and TRBJ1-5, with D possibly TRBD1 on 6 matching bases. Germline assignment: CDR1 MDHEN and CDR2 SYDVKM. This CDR3 spans 17 amino acids. V shed 6 bases and J shed 4 bases, with 22 bases lying between them. CDR3 region: CASRQGSGGLANQPQHF. CDR3 bases: TGTGCCAGCAGACAGGGTTCGGGTGGCTTAGCAAATCAGCCCCAGCATTTT.

The CDR3 DNA reads as TGTGCCAGCAGTGAGGCGGCCGAGAATCAGCCCCAGCATTTT. Its translation: CASSEAAENQPQHF. This chain connects TRBV6-1 to TRBJ1-5, with no clear D. CDR1 is MNHNS, CDR2 SASEGT, per germline. The CDR3 consists of 14 residues. Trimming shortened V by 3 bases and J by 4 bases, and 10 bases separated the two germline ends.

The rearrangement uses TRBV29-1 and TRBJ1-2; the D is unclear. CDR3 length: 13 amino acids. Per germline, CDR1 SQVTM and CDR2 ANQGSEA. V lost 0 bases to trimming and J lost 6 bases, with 11 bases between them. CDR3 nucleotide sequence: TGCAGCGTTGAAGATTATAGCGGCAATGGCTACACCTTC. Its protein is CSVEDYSGNGYTF.

This chain links TRBV6-6 with TRBJ1-1; D remains ambiguous. This CDR3 region has 12 residues. The V gene's germline CDR1 is MNHNY and CDR2 SVGAGI (reference sequence). V lost 5 bases and J lost 6, with 10 bases in between. The DNA for the CDR3 is TGTGCCAGCAGTAGAGAAGGAGCTGAAGCTTTCTTT. It is translated as CASSREGAEAFF.